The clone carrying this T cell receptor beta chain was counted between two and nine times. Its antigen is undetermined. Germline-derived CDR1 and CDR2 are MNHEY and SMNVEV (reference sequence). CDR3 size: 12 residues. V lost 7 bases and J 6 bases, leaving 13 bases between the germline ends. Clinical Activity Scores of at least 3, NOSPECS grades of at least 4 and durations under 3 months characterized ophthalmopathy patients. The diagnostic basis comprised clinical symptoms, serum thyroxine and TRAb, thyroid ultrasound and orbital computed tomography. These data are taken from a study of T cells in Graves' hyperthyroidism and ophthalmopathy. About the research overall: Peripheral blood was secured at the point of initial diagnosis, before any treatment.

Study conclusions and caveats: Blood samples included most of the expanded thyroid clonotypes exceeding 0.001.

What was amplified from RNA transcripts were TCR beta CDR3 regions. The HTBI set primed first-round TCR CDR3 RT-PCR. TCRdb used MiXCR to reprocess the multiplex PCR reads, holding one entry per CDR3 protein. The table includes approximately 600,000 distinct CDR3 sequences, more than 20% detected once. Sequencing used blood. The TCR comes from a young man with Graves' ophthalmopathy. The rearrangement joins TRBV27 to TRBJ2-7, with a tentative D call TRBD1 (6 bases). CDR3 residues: CASNDSTGEQYF. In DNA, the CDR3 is TGTGCCAGCAACGACTCGACAGGCGAGCAGTACTTC.